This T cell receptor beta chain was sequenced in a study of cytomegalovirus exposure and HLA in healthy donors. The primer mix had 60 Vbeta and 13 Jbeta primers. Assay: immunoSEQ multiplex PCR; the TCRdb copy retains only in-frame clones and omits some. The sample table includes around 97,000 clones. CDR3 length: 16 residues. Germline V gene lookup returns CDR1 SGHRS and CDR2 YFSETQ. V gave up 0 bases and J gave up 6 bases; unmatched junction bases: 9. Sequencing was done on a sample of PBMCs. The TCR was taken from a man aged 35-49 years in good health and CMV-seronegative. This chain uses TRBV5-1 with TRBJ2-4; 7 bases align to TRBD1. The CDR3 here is CASSLDPVGTANIQYF. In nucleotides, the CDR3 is TGCGCCAGCAGCTTGGATCCGGTCGGGACAGCAAACATTCAGTACTTC.